A single T cell receptor (beta chain) is shown here with its context. This record comes from a study of technical replicates of blood from several donors. The repertoire was sequenced with immunoSEQ multiplex PCR; TCRdb's copy has only in-frame clones and lacks some. Of about 54,000 clones detected, about 95% appear once; the ten largest clones hold 0.2% to 0.25%. CDR3 size: 13 residues. The germline V and J ends were trimmed by 1 base and 2 bases, with 5 bases remaining between them. Germline CDR1 SEHNR, CDR2 FQNEAQ (reference sequence). The V gene is TRBV7-9, the J gene TRBJ2-5, with D unresolved. The sample consisted of T cells isolated from PBMCs. The receptor was isolated from a human donor in good health. In DNA, the CDR3 is TGTGCCAGCAGCTTAGGCCAGCAAGAGACCCAGTACTTC. This encodes CASSLGQQETQYF.